A selection of T cell receptor beta chains follows, all from one sample in a study of blood T cells in healthy people across ages. TCRdb processed the 5' RACE reads anew with MiXCR; each CDR3 protein has one entry. The repertoire consists of around 1,000,000 distinct CDR3 sequences, with approximately 25% occurring once and the leading ten covering around 0.75%. These data were also reused for a study on T cells of mothers and their children.

What was sequenced was blood. All receptors derive from a girl aged 2-10 years in good health. Each CDR3 is given with its conserved first and last residue. D genes are given only for firm matches. Clone size appears in some rows only: once, few, many, or a class for an expanded clone.

CDR3	DNA	size	V	D	J
CSASYNQETQYF	TGCAGTGCTAGTTACAACCAAGAGACCCAGTACTTC	NA	TRBV20-1	NA	TRBJ2-5
CASRVDSEQYF	TGTGCCAGCAGGGTGGACAGCGAGCAGTACTTC	NA	TRBV2	NA	TRBJ2-7
CASSLAGQGPPNEQFF	TGCGCCAGCAGCTTGGCAGGACAGGGGCCTCCCAATGAGCAGTTCTTC	few	TRBV5-1	TRBD1	TRBJ2-1
CASSWGTAANQPQHF	TGCGCCAGCAGCTGGGGGACGGCAGCAAATCAGCCCCAGCATTTT	NA	TRBV5-1	NA	TRBJ1-5
CASRDVLATEQFF	TGTGCCAGCAGGGATGTCCTAGCGACTGAGCAGTTCTTC	few	TRBV5-6	NA	TRBJ2-1
CASSSLLAGASDEQYF	TGTGCCAGCAGCTCACTTTTAGCGGGAGCGAGTGACGAGCAGTACTTC	few	TRBV3-1	TRBD2	TRBJ2-7
CASSSRTGYDAETQYF	TGTGCCAGCAGCTCCCGGACAGGGTATGACGCGGAGACCCAGTACTTC	few	TRBV11-3	TRBD1	TRBJ2-5
CASSLMALAGAYNEQFF	TGTGCCAGCAGCTTAATGGCACTAGCGGGGGCCTACAATGAGCAGTTCTTC	NA	TRBV7-8	TRBD2	TRBJ2-1
CASSFFPGPDSKTQYF	TGCGCCAGCAGCTTCTTCCCGGGCCCTGATTCGAAGACCCAGTACTTC	NA	TRBV5-4	NA	TRBJ2-5
CASSFYPSGDHNEQFF	TGTGCCAGCAGCTTCTATCCCAGCGGGGACCACAATGAGCAGTTCTTC	NA	TRBV13	TRBD2	TRBJ2-1
CATSDFPGVPSSGANVLTF	TGTGCCACCAGTGATTTCCCAGGGGTCCCTAGCTCTGGGGCCAACGTCCTGACTTTC	few	TRBV24-1	NA	TRBJ2-6
CASSLLAGDSYNEQFF	TGTGCCAGCAGCTTACTAGCGGGAGACTCCTACAATGAGCAGTTCTTC	few	TRBV7-3	TRBD2	TRBJ2-1
CASRTWDSLYNEQSF	TGTGCCAGCAGGACTTGGGACAGCCTCTACAATGAGCAGTCCTTC	NA	TRBV6-1	TRBD1	TRBJ2-1
CAISHPTSDVGPGYTF	TGTGCCATCAGCCATCCCACCTCGGACGTGGGGCCTGGCTACACCTTC	NA	TRBV10-3	NA	TRBJ1-2
CASSRQGMLDTQYF	TGTGCCAGCAGTCGACAGGGAATGTTGGATACGCAGTATTTT	NA	TRBV6-1	TRBD1	TRBJ2-3
CASSAGTGPNEQYF	TGTGCCAGCAGTGCCGGGACAGGGCCCAACGAGCAGTACTTC	NA	TRBV12-3/TRBV12-4	TRBD1	TRBJ2-7
CATSDSGTGLGKLFF	TGTGCCACCAGTGATTCCGGGACAGGGTTAGGAAAACTGTTTTTT	NA	TRBV24-1	TRBD1	TRBJ1-4
CASSPPLRAGHEQYF	TGCGCCAGCAGCCCACCCTTAAGGGCAGGGCACGAGCAGTACTTC	few	TRBV5-1	NA	TRBJ2-7
CASSPGTGSGWGPQHF	TGTGCCAGCAGCCCCGGGACAGGGAGTGGGTGGGGCCCCCAGCATTTT	few	TRBV6-1	TRBD1	TRBJ1-5
CASTPMTDSTDTQYF	TGTGCCAGCACCCCAATGACAGATAGCACAGATACGCAGTACTTT	NA	TRBV7-9	NA	TRBJ2-3
CASSPGLGGDEQFF	TGCGCCAGCAGCCCCGGACTAGGTGGGGATGAGCAGTTCTTC	many	TRBV4-1	TRBD2	TRBJ2-1
CASSQEGTLQETQYF	TGTGCCAGCAGCCAAGAAGGGACTCTACAAGAGACCCAGTACTTC	NA	TRBV7-2	NA	TRBJ2-5
CSPEKQGRETQYF	TGCAGTCCTGAAAAACAGGGACGGGAGACCCAGTACTTC	NA	TRBV20-1	NA	TRBJ2-5
CASSLSGLSTDTQYF	TGTGCCAGCAGCTTAAGCGGGTTGAGCACAGATACGCAGTATTTT	NA	TRBV7-3	NA	TRBJ2-3
CSVVKDEQFF	TGCAGCGTTGTCAAGGATGAGCAGTTCTTC	few	TRBV29-1	NA	TRBJ2-1
CSAREEVSLYGYTF	TGCAGTGCTAGAGAGGAGGTCAGCCTCTATGGCTACACCTTC	once	TRBV20-1	NA	TRBJ1-2
CSASSFGQGASLHTNYGYTF	TGCAGTGCTAGTTCTTTTGGACAGGGGGCATCCCTTCATACTAACTATGGCTACACCTTC	NA	TRBV20-1	TRBD1	TRBJ1-2
CASGLSETGKNTGELFF	TGTGCTAGTGGTTTGTCCGAGACAGGGAAGAACACCGGGGAGCTGTTTTTT	NA	TRBV12-5	TRBD1	TRBJ2-2
CATSGGTGGSYEQYF	TGTGCCACCAGTGGTGGGACAGGGGGCTCCTACGAGCAGTACTTC	NA	TRBV24-1	TRBD1	TRBJ2-7